The TCR beta chain under discussion was sequenced for a study of T cells after posttransplantation cyclophosphamide. On the day of bone marrow donation, the related graft donor provided peripheral blood. The assay was immunoSEQ multiplex PCR, and TCRdb's table has in-frame clones only and misses some. This record lists roughly 40,000 clones, none seen once only, and the top ten clones contain 4% to 5%. This clone has ten or more counts. Its target is unknown. Germline values: CDR1 SEHNR, CDR2 FQNEAQ (reference sequence). The V gene end was trimmed by 8 bases and the J gene end by 1 base; junction bases not matched to a gene: 4. This CDR3 comprises 13 residues. Study-level findings and limits: Later post-transplant blood repertoires were often dominated by donor CD8+ memory clones. Blood and skin or GI T cell repertoires showed limited TRB overlap.

The material sequenced was PBMCs. This chain links TRBV7-9 with TRBJ1-1, with 7 nucleotides matching TRBD1. This receptor was taken from a woman between 45 and 60 years old in good health and a related stem cell transplant donor. The CDR3 protein is CASRGQPNTEAFF. The CDR3 DNA reads TGTGCCAGCCGGGGACAGCCGAACACTGAAGCTTTCTTT.